This T cell receptor (beta chain) was found in a study of T cell responses to AZD1222 COVID-19 vaccine. Study outcomes and limitations: The sample set comprised mostly white British donors with more females, and clonal diversity was possibly underestimated. Nearly half of the spike-specific TCRs reportedly recognize variant regions that carry no mutations. The study sampled repertoires only after the peak T cell response. The span of vaccine-associated CD4 TCRs extended across spike, with dominance at 160-218 and 743-854.

Only in-frame clones appear in the TCRdb table, and some are missing; sequencing was by immunoSEQ multiplex PCR. The top ten hold approximately 3.4% of the sample, which has approximately 120,000 clones, roughly 93% seen once. Turning to this clone: Antigen: not known.

The CDR3 extends over 23 amino acids. Sequencing was performed on peripheral blood, taken on day 0 of AZD1222 vaccination. The TCR comes from an adult in good health. The genes are TRBV21-1 and TRBJ2-3. TRBV21-1 is tagged as a pseudogene. CDR3: CASSKGSYQGRDREINSTDTQYF. The CDR3, as DNA: TGTGCCAGCAGCAAAGGCTCTTACCAAGGCCGAGACCGCGAAATAAATTCCACAGATACGCAGTATTTT.